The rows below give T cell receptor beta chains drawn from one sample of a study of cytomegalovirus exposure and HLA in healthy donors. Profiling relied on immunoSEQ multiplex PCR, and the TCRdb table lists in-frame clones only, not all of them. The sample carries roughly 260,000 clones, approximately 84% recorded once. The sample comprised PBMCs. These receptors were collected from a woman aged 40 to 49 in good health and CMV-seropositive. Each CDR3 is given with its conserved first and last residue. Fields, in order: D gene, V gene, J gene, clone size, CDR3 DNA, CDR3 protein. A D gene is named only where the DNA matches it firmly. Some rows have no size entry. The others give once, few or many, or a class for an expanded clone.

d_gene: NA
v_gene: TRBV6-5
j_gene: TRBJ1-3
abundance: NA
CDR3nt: TGTGCCAGCAGTTACGGGGCTAACTCTGGAAACACCATATATTTT
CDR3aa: CASSYGANSGNTIYF

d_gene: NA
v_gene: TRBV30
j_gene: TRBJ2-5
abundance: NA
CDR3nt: TGTGCCTGGAGAGGGGGCGGGAAAGAGACCCAGTACTTC
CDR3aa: CAWRGGGKETQYF

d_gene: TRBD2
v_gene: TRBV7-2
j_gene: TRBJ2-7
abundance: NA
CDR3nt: TGTGTCAGCGGGAGGGCCCACGAGCAGTACTTC
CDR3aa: CVSGRAHEQYF

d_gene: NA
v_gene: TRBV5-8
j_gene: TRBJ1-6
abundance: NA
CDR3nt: TGTGCCAGCAGGAGGACTCTCTCTAATTCACCCCTCCACTTT
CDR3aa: CASRRTLSNSPLHF

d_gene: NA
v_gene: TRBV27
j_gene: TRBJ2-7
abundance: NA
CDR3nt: TGTGCCAGCAGTTTAGCGGCGGCCTACGAGCAGTACTTC
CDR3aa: CASSLAAAYEQYF

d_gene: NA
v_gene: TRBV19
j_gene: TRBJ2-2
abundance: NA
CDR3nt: TGTGCCAGTAGTATCACTAGCTCAAACACCGGGGAGCTGTTTTTT
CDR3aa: CASSITSSNTGELFF

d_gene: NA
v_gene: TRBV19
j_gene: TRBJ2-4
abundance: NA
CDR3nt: TGTGCCAGTAGTACAGCGGTTGCAGCCAAAAACATTCAGTACTTC
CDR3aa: CASSTAVAAKNIQYF

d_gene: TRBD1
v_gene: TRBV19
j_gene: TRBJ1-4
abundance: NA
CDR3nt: TGTGCCAGTAGGATGACAGGGCTCAGCCAAAATGAAAAACTGTTTTTT
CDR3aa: CASRMTGLSQNEKLFF

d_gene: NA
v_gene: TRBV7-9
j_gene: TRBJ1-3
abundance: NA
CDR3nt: TGTGCCAGCAGCTTAGGTTTCGGACTATACTCTGGAAACACCATATATTTT
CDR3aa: CASSLGFGLYSGNTIYF

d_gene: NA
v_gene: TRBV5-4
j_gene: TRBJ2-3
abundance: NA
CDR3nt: TGTGCCAGCAGCTTGTTCCCTAGCGACACAGATACGCAGTATTTT
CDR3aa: CASSLFPSDTDTQYF

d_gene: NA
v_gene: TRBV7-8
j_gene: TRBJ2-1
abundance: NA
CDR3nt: TGTGCCAGCAGCCAGGTCGCCTCGTTTGGTGAGCAGTTCTTC
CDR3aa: CASSQVASFGEQFF

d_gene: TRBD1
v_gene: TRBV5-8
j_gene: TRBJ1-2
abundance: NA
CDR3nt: TGTGCCAGCAGTCTCACCGGGACAGGACCCGGCTACACCTTC
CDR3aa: CASSLTGTGPGYTF

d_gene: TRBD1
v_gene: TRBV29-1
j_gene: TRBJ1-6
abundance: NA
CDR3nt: TGCAGCGTTGGTCGGGACAGGGATTCACCCCTCCACTTT
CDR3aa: CSVGRDRDSPLHF

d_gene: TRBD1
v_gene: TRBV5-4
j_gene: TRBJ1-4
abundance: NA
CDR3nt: TGTGCCAGCAGCCCGGGACAGCTTAATGAAAAACTGTTTTTT
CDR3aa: CASSPGQLNEKLFF

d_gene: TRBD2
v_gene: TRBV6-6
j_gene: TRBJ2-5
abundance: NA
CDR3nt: TGTGCCAGCGGGACGGGAGGGCCGGTCGAGACCCAGTACTTC
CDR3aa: CASGTGGPVETQYF

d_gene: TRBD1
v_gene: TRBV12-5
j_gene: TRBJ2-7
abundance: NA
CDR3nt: TGTGCTAGTGGCCAGGGACAGTCCTACGAGCAGTACTTC
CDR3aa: CASGQGQSYEQYF

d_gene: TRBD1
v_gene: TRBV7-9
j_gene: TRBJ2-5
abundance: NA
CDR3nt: TGTGCCAGCAGCTTAATCCGGGACAGGGGTCGGGAGACCCAGTACTTC
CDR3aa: CASSLIRDRGRETQYF

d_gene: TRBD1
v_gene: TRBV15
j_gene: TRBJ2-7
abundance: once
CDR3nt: TGTGCCACCAGTCCTACAGGGGCCTACGAGCAGTACTTC
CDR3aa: CATSPTGAYEQYF

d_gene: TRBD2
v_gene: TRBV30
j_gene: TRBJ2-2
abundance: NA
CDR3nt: TGTGCCTGGAGCCCCTGGACTAGCGTTAACACCGGGGAGCTGTTTTTT
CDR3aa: CAWSPWTSVNTGELFF

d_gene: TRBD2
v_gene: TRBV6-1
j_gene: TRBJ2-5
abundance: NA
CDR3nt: TGTGCCAGCAGAGGGACTAGCGGGAGTGAGACCCAGTACTTC
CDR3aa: CASRGTSGSETQYF

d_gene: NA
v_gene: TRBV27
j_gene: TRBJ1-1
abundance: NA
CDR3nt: TGTGCCAGCAGGGCAGGACTGTTAGCTTTCTTT
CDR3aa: CASRAGLLAFF

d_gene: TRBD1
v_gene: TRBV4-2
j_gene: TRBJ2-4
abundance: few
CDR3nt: TGTGCCAGCAGCCAAGATCTAGTGACAGGGACCAAAAACAGTCAGTACTTC
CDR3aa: CASSQDLVTGTKNSQYF

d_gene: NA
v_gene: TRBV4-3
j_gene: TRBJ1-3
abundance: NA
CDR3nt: TGCGCCAGCAGCCAAGAGACACGAGCAGGTGGAAACACCATATATTTT
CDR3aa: CASSQETRAGGNTIYF

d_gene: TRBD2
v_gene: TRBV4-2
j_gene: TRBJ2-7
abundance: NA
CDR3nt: TGTGCCAGCAGCCAAGACGGACTAGCGGGAGTCGAGCAGTACTTC
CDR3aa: CASSQDGLAGVEQYF

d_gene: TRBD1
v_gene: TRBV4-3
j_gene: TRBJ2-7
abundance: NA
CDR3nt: TGCGCCAGCAGCCAGGCTCAGGGGGCATGGGAGCAGTACTTC
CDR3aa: CASSQAQGAWEQYF

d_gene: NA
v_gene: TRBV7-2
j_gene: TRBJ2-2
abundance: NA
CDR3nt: TGTGCCAGCAGCTTCGACTCCGGGGAGCTGTTTTTT
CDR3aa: CASSFDSGELFF

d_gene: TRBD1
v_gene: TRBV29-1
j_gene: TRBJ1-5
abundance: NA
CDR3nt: TGCAGCGTTGACCCCCGACAGGGGGCTATTCAGCCCCAGCATTTT
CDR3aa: CSVDPRQGAIQPQHF

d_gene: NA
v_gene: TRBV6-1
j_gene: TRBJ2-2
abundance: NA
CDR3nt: TGTGCCAGCAGAGGGGCAGGGGCGGACACCGGGGAGCTGTTTTTT
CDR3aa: CASRGAGADTGELFF